This entry is about one T cell receptor (beta chain). In the original processing: Reference gene primer amplification in the assay estimated nucleated cell counts. The table came from immunoSEQ multiplex PCR; TCRdb's copy has only in-frame clones and leaves some out. V and J calls and clone size follow that table, whereas D and trimming were derived from the DNA. Of some 220,000 clones in the sample, 70% to 90% are singletons; the top ten hold around 3%. This entry comes from a study of blood T cell repertoires in COVID-19. Study at large: Samples came from the United States, Italy and Spain, spanning acute and convalescent COVID-19. PBMCs, B-cell-depleted T cells, or T cells were the source of the cDNA or gDNA that made up the material.

Trimming took off 4 bases at V and 1 base at J, with 9 bases between the two ends. The CDR3 runs to 15 residues. Germline assignment: CDR1 SGHTS and CDR2 YDEGEE. The V call is TRBV5-8, the J call TRBJ2-6, with D possibly matching TRBD2 (5 bases). What was sequenced was peripheral blood. This TCR was sampled from a man aged 50 to 59 who had recovered from COVID-19. CDR3 coding DNA: TGTGCCAGCAGCCTAGGCGGGTCTGGGGCCAACGTCCTGACTTTC. Translated: CASSLGGSGANVLTF. The variable domain in full, with the rest retrieved from reference TRBV5-8 and TRBJ2-6, is EAGVTQSPTHLIKTRGQQATLRCSPISGHTSVYWYQQALGLGLQFLLWYDEGEERNRGNFPPRFSGRQFPNYSSELNVNALELEDSALYLCASSLGGSGANVLTFGAGSRLTVL.